Sequencing of this T cell receptor (beta chain) was carried out in a study of vaccination and CD4 T cells after COVID-19. Oncomine TCR Beta short-read sequencing was applied to DNA from cultured CD4+ T cells. CD4+ T cells were cultured, and genomic DNA was extracted from them. Each CDR3 protein gets one entry after TCRdb re-called the PCR reads with MiXCR. The table lists 6,600 or so distinct CDR3 sequences, 45% to 55% of them singletons. This clonotype was found a few times. Its antigen is undetermined. Germline CDR1 reads MNHNS; CDR2 reads SASEGT. V shed 6 bases and J 5 bases; nucleotides not matched to a gene: 15. The CDR3 totals 16 residues. Treatment: roughly ten-day PBMC culture with coronavirus spike peptide pools or control peptides (ViraFEST assay). Gathering of the CD4+ T cells, from the unexposed donor, took place before the COVID-19 pandemic (2011-2018).

The sample taken for sequencing was CD4+ T cells from blood, cultured in vitro. The sequence came from a human donor in good health. This chain uses TRBV6-1 with TRBJ2-7, with 8 positions matching TRBD2. CDR3 sequence: CASSPPGRAGGNEQYF. Written as DNA, the CDR3 is TGTGCCAGCAGCCCGCCGGGAAGGGCGGGAGGAAACGAGCAGTACTTC.